This is a list of T cell receptor beta chains from one sample in a study of T-cell memory formation after mild COVID-19. One entry per CDR3 protein results from TCRdb running MiXCR on the 5' RACE reads. The profile covers hundreds of thousands of distinct CDR3 sequences, with 15% to 20% appearing a single time and approximately 20% taken by the ten largest. Sequencing was carried out using PBMCs or a T cell subset sorted from them (not recorded which). The receptors shown here come from a man younger than 35 who had mild COVID-19 (a few samples of this study predate the infection). Cell type and time point are not known. Each CDR3 is given with its conserved first and last residue. A D gene is named only where the DNA matches it firmly. Not all rows give a size; the values are once, few, many and, for expanded clones, a class.

J gene,V gene,D gene,clone size,CDR3 protein,CDR3 DNA
TRBJ2-6,TRBV6-5,NA,NA,CASSLQESGANVLTF,TGTGCCAGCAGTCTTCAGGAATCTGGGGCCAACGTCCTGACTTTC
TRBJ2-7,TRBV7-2,TRBD2,NA,CASSTSGFARQYF,TGTGCCAGCAGTACTAGCGGGTTTGCAAGGCAGTACTTC
TRBJ2-5,TRBV24-1,NA,NA,CATSDLDRPKGAQYF,TGTGCCACCAGTGATTTGGACAGGCCTAAGGGGGCCCAGTACTTC
TRBJ2-3,TRBV29-1,TRBD1,NA,CSARLQGASDTQYF,TGCAGCGCCCGCCTCCAGGGGGCCTCAGATACGCAGTATTTT
TRBJ2-4,TRBV11-2,NA,NA,CASSSSGRRYIQYF,TGTGCCAGCAGCTCAAGCGGGCGTCGGTACATTCAGTACTTC
TRBJ1-1,TRBV6-1,TRBD1,once,CASSAGQGYLNTEAFF,TGTGCCAGCAGTGCTGGACAGGGGTACCTGAACACTGAAGCTTTCTTT
TRBJ2-1,TRBV2,TRBD2,NA,CASKVAGTSYNEQFF,TGTGCCAGCAAGGTAGCGGGCACCTCCTACAATGAGCAGTTCTTC
TRBJ1-4,TRBV3-1,TRBD1,few,CASSQGTGEKLFF,TGTGCCAGCAGCCAAGGGACAGGGGAAAAACTGTTTTTT
TRBJ1-2,TRBV3-1,NA,NA,CASSQVFRGYTF,TGTGCCAGCAGCCAAGTCTTCCGGGGCTACACCTTC
TRBJ2-5,TRBV12-3/TRBV12-4,NA,NA,CASSLAAFETQYF,TGTGCCAGCAGTTTAGCAGCGTTTGAGACCCAGTACTTC
TRBJ2-1,TRBV10-3,NA,few,CAIGEFYNEQFF,TGTGCCATCGGGGAGTTCTACAATGAGCAGTTCTTC
TRBJ1-2,TRBV7-2,TRBD1,few,CASSLQGQGASNYGYTF,TGTGCCAGCAGCTTACAGGGACAGGGGGCAAGTAACTATGGCTACACCTTC
TRBJ1-2,TRBV7-9,NA,NA,CASSLGTQRLANYGYTF,TGTGCCAGCAGCTTAGGTACGCAGAGGCTGGCTAACTATGGCTACACCTTC
TRBJ2-2,TRBV29-1,NA,few,CSVEGVGVTGELFF,TGCAGCGTTGAGGGAGTTGGGGTCACCGGGGAGCTGTTTTTT
TRBJ1-6,TRBV12-3/TRBV12-4,NA,NA,CASSVSSYNSPLHF,TGTGCCAGCAGCGTGAGCTCCTATAATTCACCCCTCCACTTT
TRBJ2-1,TRBV6-2/TRBV6-3,NA,many,CASSPPSGGLMNEQFF,TGTGCCAGCAGTCCTCCTTCGGGGGGCCTTATGAATGAGCAGTTCTTC
TRBJ2-2,TRBV6-2/TRBV6-3,TRBD2,NA,CASRAGGTSAGELFF,TGTGCCAGCCGAGCGGGGGGTACGTCGGCCGGGGAGCTGTTTTTT
TRBJ1-2,TRBV7-2,NA,NA,CASSTGGSDYGYTF,TGTGCCAGCAGCACCGGGGGGAGCGACTATGGCTACACCTTC
TRBJ2-2,TRBV6-2/TRBV6-3,TRBD2,few,CASTHGLAGTGELFF,TGTGCCAGCACCCACGGACTAGCGGGCACCGGGGAGCTGTTTTTT
TRBJ1-5,TRBV6-6,NA,few,CASTSTHRREPQHF,TGTGCCAGCACATCGACTCACCGCAGGGAGCCCCAGCATTTT
TRBJ2-3,TRBV11-2,TRBD2,NA,CASSLERGGLDTQYF,TGTGCCAGCAGCTTAGAGCGGGGGGGCCTAGATACGCAGTATTTT
TRBJ2-3,TRBV12-3/TRBV12-4,TRBD2,few,CASSRPAGVGDTQYF,TGTGCCAGCAGCCGTCCAGCGGGGGTTGGAGATACGCAGTATTTT
TRBJ1-1,TRBV6-2/TRBV6-3,NA,NA,CATGRRAKNTEAFF,TGTGCCACCGGACGGAGAGCGAAGAACACTGAAGCTTTCTTT
TRBJ1-5,TRBV7-8,TRBD1,few,CASSLRQGAQPQHF,TGTGCCAGCAGCTTAAGGCAGGGGGCTCAGCCCCAGCATTTT
TRBJ2-3,TRBV4-3,NA,few,CASSQDPMGTQYF,TGCGCCAGCAGCCAAGATCCCATGGGTACGCAGTATTTT
TRBJ2-1,TRBV4-2,TRBD2,NA,CASSQDTGGWNEQFF,TGTGCCAGCAGCCAAGATACGGGAGGGTGGAATGAGCAGTTCTTC
TRBJ2-1,TRBV27,TRBD2,few,CASSFFGGGAANEQFF,TGTGCCAGCAGTTTTTTTGGCGGGGGGGCAGCCAATGAGCAGTTCTTC
TRBJ1-1,TRBV12-3/TRBV12-4,TRBD1,few,CASSSGTGSGWNTEAFF,TGTGCCAGCAGTTCTGGGACAGGGTCGGGATGGAACACTGAAGCTTTCTTT
TRBJ2-5,TRBV5-5,TRBD2,few,CASGVQETQYF,TGTGCGAGCGGGGTCCAAGAGACCCAGTACTTC
TRBJ2-7,TRBV6-1,NA,NA,CASRENSFYEQYF,TGTGCCAGCAGGGAAAACAGTTTCTACGAGCAGTACTTC
TRBJ2-1,TRBV4-2,NA,few,CASSQDIQNNEQFF,TGTGCCAGCAGCCAAGATATCCAAAACAATGAGCAGTTCTTC
TRBJ2-2,TRBV11-2,TRBD2,NA,CASSLLAGPNTGELFF,TGTGCCAGCAGCTTATTAGCGGGCCCAAACACCGGGGAGCTGTTTTTT
TRBJ1-2,TRBV11-2,NA,few,CASSLGGGPNYGYTF,TGTGCCAGCAGCTTAGGGGGGGGCCCGAACTATGGCTACACCTTC
TRBJ2-2,TRBV28,TRBD1,NA,CASRGAGTGNTGELFF,TGTGCCAGCAGAGGGGCCGGGACAGGGAACACCGGGGAGCTGTTTTTT
TRBJ1-2,TRBV5-6,NA,many,CASSLPPAYGYTF,TGTGCCAGCAGCTTGCCCCCAGCCTATGGCTACACCTTC
TRBJ1-5,TRBV12-5,TRBD1,NA,CASGWGQGQPQHF,TGTGCTAGTGGTTGGGGACAGGGTCAGCCCCAGCATTTT
TRBJ2-3,TRBV7-3,NA,NA,CASSLMKGLGTDTQYF,TGTGCCAGCAGCTTAATGAAGGGACTTGGCACAGATACGCAGTATTTT
TRBJ2-5,TRBV7-9,TRBD2,NA,CASSQRGPKGETQYF,TGTGCCAGCAGCCAGCGGGGGCCCAAGGGGGAGACCCAGTACTTC